Listed below are T cell receptor beta chains from one sample, sequenced in a study of blood T cell repertoires in COVID-19. Libraries were prepared by immunoSEQ multiplex PCR; TCRdb keeps only in-frame clonotypes and omits some of them. The sample lists about 29,000 clones, roughly 82% occurring once. Material for sequencing was peripheral blood. Source of these receptors: a man older than 75 with active or convalescent COVID-19. Each CDR3 is given with its conserved first and last residue. The D gene is left open where the match is weak. Some rows have no size entry. The others give once, few or many, or a class for an expanded clone.

j_gene,v_gene,d_gene,abundance,CDR3nt,CDR3aa
TRBJ2-4,TRBV27,TRBD2,-,TGTGCCAGCAGTGATCCAGGTCGGGGGGACATTCAGTACTTC,CASSDPGRGDIQYF
TRBJ1-3,TRBV3-1/TRBV3-2,-,-,TGTGCCAGCAGCCAGGTGAACGGACAGCTATATTTT,CASSQVNGQLYF
TRBJ2-7,TRBV7-9,TRBD1,few,TGTGCCAGCAGCGTCTGGACAGGGACCTACGAGCAGTACTTC,CASSVWTGTYEQYF
TRBJ2-7,TRBV7-9,TRBD2,-,TGTGCCAGCAGCCACAGCGGGAGTCCGCAGTACTTC,CASSHSGSPQYF
TRBJ2-1,TRBV6-6,TRBD2,-,TGTGCCAGCATTACGGGACTAGCGGGCACCTACAATGAGCAGTTCTTC,CASITGLAGTYNEQFF
TRBJ1-2,TRBV6-5,-,-,TGTGCCAGTGTTGGACAGTTTGTCTATGGCTACACCTTC,CASVGQFVYGYTF
TRBJ2-1,TRBV5-4,-,-,TGTGCCAGCAGAGGGTGGGGGGGCGGTGAGCAGTTCTTC,CASRGWGGGEQFF
TRBJ2-3,TRBV29-1,-,-,TGCAGCGTTGAACATACAGGGAAAACAGATACGCAGTATTTT,CSVEHTGKTDTQYF
TRBJ2-7,TRBV12-3/TRBV12-4,-,-,TGTGCCAGCAGGTCGACTATCCAGGACGAGCAGTACTTC,CASRSTIQDEQYF
TRBJ2-2,TRBV19,TRBD2,once,TGTGCCAGTAGCCCGAGGCTCAGCGGGAGGAACACCGGGGAGCTGTTTTTT,CASSPRLSGRNTGELFF
TRBJ2-5,TRBV24-1,TRBD1,few,TGTGCCACCAGTGATTCGGGGACAGGGAGGTCAGAGACCCAGTACTTC,CATSDSGTGRSETQYF
TRBJ1-5,TRBV24-1,-,-,TGTGCCACCAGTGGCGCCTCAGGGGCCTCTGGACAGCCCCAGCATTTT,CATSGASGASGQPQHF
TRBJ2-7,TRBV5-1,-,-,TGCGCCAGCAGCCACCCGGGGATGTACGAGCAGTACTTC,CASSHPGMYEQYF
TRBJ2-1,TRBV24-1,TRBD2,-,TGTGCCACCAGTGGGGCCGGGACTAGCTCCGGTGAGCAGTTCTTC,CATSGAGTSSGEQFF
TRBJ1-2,TRBV4-2,TRBD1,few,TGTGCCAGCAGCACGGGACAGGGGGTTAATGGCTACACCTTC,CASSTGQGVNGYTF
TRBJ2-5,TRBV7-9,TRBD2,few,TGTGCCGGGAGGGCCCTCGACGAGACCCAGTACTTC,CAGRALDETQYF
TRBJ1-5,TRBV6-5,TRBD1,-,TGTGCCAGCAGTCTTAGTGGACAGGGGACACAGCCCCAGCATTTT,CASSLSGQGTQPQHF
TRBJ2-5,TRBV2,-,-,TGTGCCAGCAGTGAAGCGCGTAGTAGCACGGAGACCCAGTACTTC,CASSEARSSTETQYF
TRBJ2-1,TRBV10-3,TRBD2,-,TGTGCCATCACCAGGACTAGCTCAGGAAATGAGCAGTTCTTC,CAITRTSSGNEQFF
TRBJ2-7,TRBV6-5,-,-,TGTGCCAGCAACGAGGGGGGGTTCAACGAGCAGTACTTC,CASNEGGFNEQYF
TRBJ2-3,TRBV9,-,-,TGTGCCAGCAGCGTGAGGCCCGGCACAGATACGCAGTATTTT,CASSVRPGTDTQYF
TRBJ1-2,TRBV28,TRBD1,-,TGTGCCAGCAGTTTATCGGCAGGGGGCGACTATGGCTACACCTTC,CASSLSAGGDYGYTF
TRBJ1-1,TRBV10-3,-,-,TGTGCCATCAGTGAGTGGCAGGGATCAGAAGCTTTCTTT,CAISEWQGSEAFF
TRBJ2-5,TRBV7-3,TRBD1,-,TGTGCCAGCAGCCGGGACAGGGGCGAGACCCAGTACTTC,CASSRDRGETQYF
TRBJ1-2,TRBV9,-,-,TGTGCCAGCAGCGCCCCTTTTCAGGGAGGCTATGGCTACACCTTC,CASSAPFQGGYGYTF
TRBJ1-1,TRBV28,-,-,TGTGCCAGTGCTTGGGGGCGCGGCTTCGGCACTGAAGCTTTCTTT,CASAWGRGFGTEAFF
TRBJ2-7,TRBV5-4,TRBD2,-,TGTGCCAGCAGCTCCGAACCGGGACTAGCCTACGAGCAGTACTTC,CASSSEPGLAYEQYF